These T cell receptor beta chains were read from a single sample in a study of cytomegalovirus exposure and HLA in healthy donors. The method was immunoSEQ multiplex PCR; TCRdb's version includes in-frame clones alone and lacks a portion of them. The sample gives approximately 78,000 clones, roughly 83% of which show up once; roughly 2.3% is in the top ten. Sequencing was done on a sample of PBMCs. These receptors all stem from a woman aged 50 to 60 in good health and CMV-seronegative. The CDR3 runs from the conserved cysteine through the conserved F or W. The D gene is left open where the match is weak. Clone size, where shown, is once, few, many, or a class for clones that have expanded.

clone_size	d_call	v_call	j_call	cdr3_aa	cdr3_nt
NA	NA	TRBV6-5	TRBJ2-1	CASSYSPISYNEQFF	TGTGCCAGCAGTTACTCTCCTATCTCCTACAATGAGCAGTTCTTC
NA	TRBD2	TRBV5-4	TRBJ2-3	CASSLGLSGGQTDTQYF	TGTGCCAGCAGCTTGGGTTTATCGGGGGGGCAGACAGATACGCAGTATTTT
NA	TRBD1	TRBV10-3	TRBJ2-3	CAISGAPTGGGTDTQYF	TGTGCCATCAGTGGGGCCCCTACAGGGGGTGGCACAGATACGCAGTATTTT
once	NA	TRBV30	TRBJ1-4	CAWSPGLANEKLFF	TGTGCCTGGAGTCCAGGGTTAGCTAATGAAAAACTGTTTTTT
few	TRBD1	TRBV6-1	TRBJ1-2	CATGIRTGKYGYTF	TGTGCCACCGGAATTCGGACAGGAAAATATGGCTACACCTTC
NA	NA	TRBV28	TRBJ1-2	CASSLKQNYGYTF	TGTGCCAGCAGTTTAAAACAGAACTATGGCTACACCTTC
few	NA	TRBV5-1	TRBJ1-1	CASSLLVNTEAFF	TGCGCCAGCAGCTTGTTAGTGAACACTGAAGCTTTCTTT
NA	TRBD1	TRBV14	TRBJ1-3	CASSQGQSSGNTIYF	TGTGCCAGCAGCCAGGGACAGTCCTCTGGAAACACCATATATTTT
NA	NA	TRBV9	TRBJ1-1	CASSVTGDMNTEAFF	TGTGCCAGCAGCGTTACCGGGGACATGAACACTGAAGCTTTCTTT
NA	TRBD1	TRBV28	TRBJ2-7	CASSLKGTGAYEQYF	TGTGCCAGCAGTTTAAAGGGGACAGGGGCCTACGAGCAGTACTTC
NA	TRBD1	TRBV10-3	TRBJ1-3	CAISESPGQRDGNTIYF	TGTGCCATCAGTGAGTCGCCGGGACAGAGAGATGGAAACACCATATATTTT
once	NA	TRBV4-1	TRBJ1-2	CASSQEGLNYGYTF	TGCGCCAGCAGCCAAGAGGGCCTAAACTATGGCTACACCTTC
once	TRBD1	TRBV5-6	TRBJ1-5	CASSLAITGAQPQHF	TGTGCCAGCAGCTTGGCCATAACAGGGGCTCAGCCCCAGCATTTT
NA	NA	TRBV11-3	TRBJ2-4	CASSSTGNIQYF	TGTGCCAGCAGCTCGACAGGCAACATTCAGTACTTC
once	TRBD1	TRBV5-4	TRBJ1-5	CASSLGGTGEQPQHF	TGTGCCAGCAGCTTGGGTGGGACAGGGGAACAGCCCCAGCATTTT
NA	NA	TRBV5-1	TRBJ1-1	CASSLEGFDTEAFF	TGCGCCAGCAGCTTGGAGGGGTTCGACACTGAAGCTTTCTTT
NA	NA	TRBV18	TRBJ1-5	CASSPRQDFSQPQHF	TGTGCCAGCTCACCCCGACAGGACTTTAGTCAGCCCCAGCATTTT
NA	TRBD1	TRBV5-6	TRBJ1-2	CASSFSRTGGNYGYTF	TGTGCCAGCAGCTTTTCCCGGACAGGGGGCAACTATGGCTACACCTTC
NA	TRBD1	TRBV5-1	TRBJ1-6	CASSTGEGNSPLHF	TGCGCCAGCAGCACAGGGGAAGGTAATTCACCCCTCCACTTT
NA	TRBD1	TRBV4-3	TRBJ1-4	CASSQEYVQGRFNEKLFF	TGCGCCAGCAGCCAAGAATACGTACAGGGGCGCTTTAATGAAAAACTGTTTTTT
NA	TRBD1	TRBV5-4	TRBJ1-3	CASSQSGQGTGNTIYF	TGTGCCAGCAGCCAATCGGGACAGGGCACTGGAAACACCATATATTTT
NA	TRBD2	TRBV5-8	TRBJ2-1	CASSEPYGTSGEQFF	TGTGCCAGCAGCGAGCCTTATGGGACTAGCGGTGAGCAGTTCTTC
NA	TRBD2	TRBV5-1	TRBJ2-1	CASSPGLAGGSYNEQFF	TGCGCCAGCAGCCCAGGACTAGCGGGAGGGTCCTACAATGAGCAGTTCTTC
NA	NA	TRBV6-5	TRBJ2-1	CASSSSNEQFF	TGTGCCAGCAGTTCTAGCAATGAGCAGTTCTTC
NA	TRBD1	TRBV7-9	TRBJ2-1	CASSVGDRPYNEQFF	TGTGCCAGCAGCGTAGGGGACAGGCCCTACAATGAGCAGTTCTTC
NA	TRBD2	TRBV11-3	TRBJ2-1	CASSPLAGAYNEQFF	TGTGCCAGCAGCCCGCTAGCGGGAGCATACAATGAGCAGTTCTTC
once	TRBD2	TRBV18	TRBJ2-2	CASSPPGLAGIGELFF	TGTGCCAGCTCACCTCCGGGACTAGCGGGAATAGGGGAGCTGTTTTTT